The TCR beta chain under discussion was sequenced for a study of shared clonotypes between healthy human individuals. V was clipped by 4 bases and J by 6 bases, with 24 bases between them. The CDR3 length is 17 residues. Per germline, CDR1 SEHNR and CDR2 FQNEAQ (reference sequence). Roughly 30,000 T cell genomes (approximately 190 ng DNA) went into each sorted-subset replicate. The assay was immunoSEQ multiplex PCR, and TCRdb's table has in-frame clones only and misses some. The sample holds about 2.1 million clones, 85% to 95% seen once. Naive CD8 cells lacked CD45RO, underwent positive selection for CCR7 and left out terminally differentiated effector memory CD45RA+ cells.

The TCR originated in a man aged 18 to 30 in good health. Some clones in this sample may be carry-over from other donors' samples. This chain uses TRBV7-9 with TRBJ1-1, with a weak D call TRBD1 (6 bases). Sequenced: naive CD8+ T cells from PBMCs. The CDR3 loop is CASSSHRGGGRVPEAFF. The CDR3 bases are TGTGCCAGCAGCTCCCATCGTGGTGGGGGGCGGGTACCTGAAGCTTTCTTT.